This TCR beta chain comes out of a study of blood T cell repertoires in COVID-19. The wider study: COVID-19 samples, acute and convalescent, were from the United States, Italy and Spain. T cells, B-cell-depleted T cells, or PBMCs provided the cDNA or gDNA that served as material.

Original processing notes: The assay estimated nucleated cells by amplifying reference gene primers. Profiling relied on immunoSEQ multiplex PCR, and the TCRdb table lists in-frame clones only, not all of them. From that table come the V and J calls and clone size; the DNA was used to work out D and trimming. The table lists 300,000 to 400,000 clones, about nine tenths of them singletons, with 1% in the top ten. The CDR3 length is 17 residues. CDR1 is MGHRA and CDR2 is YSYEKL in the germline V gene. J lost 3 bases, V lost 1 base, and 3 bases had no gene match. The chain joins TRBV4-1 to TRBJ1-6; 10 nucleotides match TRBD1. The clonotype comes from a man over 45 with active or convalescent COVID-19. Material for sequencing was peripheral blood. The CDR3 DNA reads TGCGCCAGCAGCCAAGCCCGGACAGGGGGCTATAATTCACCCCTCCACTTT. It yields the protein CASSQARTGGYNSPLHF.